The subject of this entry is one T cell receptor beta chain. TCRdb's table, derived via immunoSEQ multiplex PCR, lists solely in-frame clones and lacks some. The sample has about 420,000 clones; around 90% are singletons. It was during active infection that Seattle patients were enrolled and then longitudinally followed. CDR3 length equals 15 residues. Between the trimmed V and J ends, which lost 5 bases and 1 base, there was a span of 13 bases. The V gene's germline CDR1 is SGHTS and CDR2 YDEGEE. The data stem from a study of blood T cell repertoires in COVID-19. Study overall: Some COVID-19 samples were acute and others convalescent; all came from the United States, Italy and Spain.

This rearrangement joins TRBV5-8 to TRBJ2-1; TRBD1 is a possible D gene (6 bases). The receptor's source is a man aged 18 to 29 with COVID-19, enrolled during active disease. The sample was peripheral blood. CDR3 in amino acids: CASSFPGVSYNEQFF. In DNA form, the CDR3 reads TGTGCCAGCAGTTTTCCAGGGGTGTCCTACAATGAGCAGTTCTTC.